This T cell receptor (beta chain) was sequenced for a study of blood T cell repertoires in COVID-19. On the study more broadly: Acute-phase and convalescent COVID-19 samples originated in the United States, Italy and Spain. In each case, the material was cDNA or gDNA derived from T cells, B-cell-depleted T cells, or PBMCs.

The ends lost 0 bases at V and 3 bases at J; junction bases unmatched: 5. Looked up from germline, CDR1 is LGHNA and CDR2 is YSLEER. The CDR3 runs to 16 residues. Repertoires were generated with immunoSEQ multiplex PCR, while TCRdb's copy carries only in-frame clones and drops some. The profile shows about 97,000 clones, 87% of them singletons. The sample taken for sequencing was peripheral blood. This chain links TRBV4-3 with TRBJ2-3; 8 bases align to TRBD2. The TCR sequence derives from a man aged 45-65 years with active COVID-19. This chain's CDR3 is CASSQDTSGGTDTQYF. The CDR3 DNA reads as TGCGCCAGCAGCCAAGATACAAGCGGGGGAACAGATACGCAGTATTTT.